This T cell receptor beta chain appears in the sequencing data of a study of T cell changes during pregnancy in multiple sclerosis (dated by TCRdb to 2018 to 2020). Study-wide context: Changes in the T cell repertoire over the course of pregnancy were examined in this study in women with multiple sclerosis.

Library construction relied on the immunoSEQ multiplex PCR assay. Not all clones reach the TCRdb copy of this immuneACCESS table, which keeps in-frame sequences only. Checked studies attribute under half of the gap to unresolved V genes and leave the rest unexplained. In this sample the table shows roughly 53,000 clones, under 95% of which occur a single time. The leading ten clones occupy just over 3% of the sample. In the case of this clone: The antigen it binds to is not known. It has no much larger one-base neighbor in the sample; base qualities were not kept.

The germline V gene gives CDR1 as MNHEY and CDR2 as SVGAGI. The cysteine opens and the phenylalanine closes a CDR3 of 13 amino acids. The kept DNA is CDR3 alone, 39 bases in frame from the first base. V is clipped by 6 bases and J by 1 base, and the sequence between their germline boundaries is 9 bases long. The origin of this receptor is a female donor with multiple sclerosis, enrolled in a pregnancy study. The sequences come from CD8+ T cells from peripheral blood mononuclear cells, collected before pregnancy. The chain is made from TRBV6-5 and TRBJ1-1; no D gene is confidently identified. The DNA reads TGTGCCAGCAGCTCCACAGAGAACACTGAAGCTTTCTTT. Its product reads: CASSSTENTEAFF.